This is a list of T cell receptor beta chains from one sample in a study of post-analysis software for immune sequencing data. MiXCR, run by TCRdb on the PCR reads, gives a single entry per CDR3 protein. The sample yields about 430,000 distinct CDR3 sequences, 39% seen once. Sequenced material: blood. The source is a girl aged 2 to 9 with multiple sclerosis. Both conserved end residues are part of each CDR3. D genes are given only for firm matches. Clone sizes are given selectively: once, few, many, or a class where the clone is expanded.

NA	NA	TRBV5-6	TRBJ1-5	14	TGTGCCAGCAGCTTGGTCGGGTATAATCAGCCCCAGCATTTT	CASSLVGYNQPQHF
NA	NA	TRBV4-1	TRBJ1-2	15	TGCGCCAGCAGCCAAGAAAAGGACGCCGCAAGAGGCTACACCTTC	CASSQEKDAARGYTF
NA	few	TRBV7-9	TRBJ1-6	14	TGTGCCAGCAGCTTTACGGACAGTTTAAGACCCCTCCACTTT	CASSFTDSLRPLHF
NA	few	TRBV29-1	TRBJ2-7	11	TGCAGCGTTGAAGCCCGCTACGAGCAGTACTTC	CSVEARYEQYF
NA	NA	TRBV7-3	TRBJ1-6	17	TGTGCCAGCAGCTCGACGGCCAAGGTGGGGCGTGGATCACCCCTCCACTTT	CASSSTAKVGRGSPLHF
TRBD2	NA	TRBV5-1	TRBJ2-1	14	TGCGCCAGCAGCCCCGGACTAGTTTCTAATGAGCAGTTCTTC	CASSPGLVSNEQFF
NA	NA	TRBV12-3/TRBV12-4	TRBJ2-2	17	TGTGCCAGCAGTTTAGCGGTCGACAACGCGAACACCGGGGAGCTGTTTTTT	CASSLAVDNANTGELFF
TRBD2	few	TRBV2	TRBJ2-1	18	TGTGCCAGCAGTGAGGCTGTCCGGGGGGGCCTGGGGATTTATGAGCAGTTCTTC	CASSEAVRGGLGIYEQFF
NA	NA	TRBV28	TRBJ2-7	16	TGTGCCAGCAGTTTATCCCCTACGACGGGCTCCTACGAGCAGTACTTC	CASSLSPTTGSYEQYF
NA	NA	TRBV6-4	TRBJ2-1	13	TGTGCCAGCAGTGATTTTAACGACAATGAGCAGTTCTTC	CASSDFNDNEQFF
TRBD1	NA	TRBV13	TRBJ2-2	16	TGTGCCAGCAGCTTTCGACAGGGGGTGGTCACCGGGGAGCTGTTTTTT	CASSFRQGVVTGELFF
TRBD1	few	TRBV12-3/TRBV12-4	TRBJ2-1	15	TGTGCCAGCAGCCCGGACAGGGTCCCGAGAAGTGAGCAGTTCTTC	CASSPDRVPRSEQFF
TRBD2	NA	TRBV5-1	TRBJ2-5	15	TGCGCCAGCAGCTTGGCCAGCGGGGGGATAGAGACCCAGTACTTC	CASSLASGGIETQYF
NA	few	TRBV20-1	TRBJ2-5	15	TGCAGTGCTGCCGACACTGGAAGGTCCCAAGAGACCCAGTACTTC	CSAADTGRSQETQYF
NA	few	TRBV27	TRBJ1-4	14	TGTGCCAGCAGTTCACCGGGACTTAATGAAAAACTGTTTTTT	CASSSPGLNEKLFF
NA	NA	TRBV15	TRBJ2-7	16	TGTGCCACCGGGCGAAACGGCAGGGATTTCTCCTACGAGCAGTACTTC	CATGRNGRDFSYEQYF
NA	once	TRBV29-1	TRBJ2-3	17	TGCAGCGTTGAAGGGGGGATAGGGTGGGCTGGGGCAGATACGCAGTATTTT	CSVEGGIGWAGADTQYF
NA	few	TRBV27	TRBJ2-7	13	TGTGCCACCAGCAGGACGGACCTCTACGAGCAGTACTTC	CATSRTDLYEQYF
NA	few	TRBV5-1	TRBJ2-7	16	TGCGCCAGCAGCTTCTATGCCCAGCTTAGCTCCTACGAGCAGTACTTC	CASSFYAQLSSYEQYF
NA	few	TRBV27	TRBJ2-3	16	TGTGCCAGCAGTTTGGGCTCGGTTCAGGGCACAGATACGCAGTATTTT	CASSLGSVQGTDTQYF
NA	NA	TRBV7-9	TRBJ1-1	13	TGTGCCAGCAGCTTAGCCTGGAACGGTGAAACTTTCTTT	CASSLAWNGETFF
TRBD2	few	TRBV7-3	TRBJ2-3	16	TGTGCCAGCAGCTCCCTCGGCACGGGAGGGCCAGATACGCAGTATTTT	CASSSLGTGGPDTQYF
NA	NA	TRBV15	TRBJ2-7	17	TGTGCCACCAGCAGAGATGAGGGGGTCGGATCCTACAATGAGCAGTACTTC	CATSRDEGVGSYNEQYF
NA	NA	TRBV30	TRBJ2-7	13	TGTGCCTGGAGGGAAGCTCACTCCTACGAGCAGTACTTC	CAWREAHSYEQYF
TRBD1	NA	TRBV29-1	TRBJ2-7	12	TGCAACGCCGGACAGGGGGCCTACGAGCAGTACTTC	CNAGQGAYEQYF
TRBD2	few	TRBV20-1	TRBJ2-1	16	TGCAGTGCTAGATCAAGACTAGCGGGAGTGTACAATGAGCAGTTCTTC	CSARSRLAGVYNEQFF
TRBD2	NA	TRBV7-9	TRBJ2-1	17	TGTGCCAGCAGCTTACCGGCGGGAGTAGGTCGCTACAATGAGCAGTTCTTC	CASSLPAGVGRYNEQFF
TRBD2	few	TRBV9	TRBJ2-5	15	TGTGCCAGCAGCCGTAGCGGGGGAGCACAAGAGACCCAGTACTTC	CASSRSGGAQETQYF
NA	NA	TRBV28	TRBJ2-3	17	TGTGCCAGCAGTTTATCTGGGGGGCGACTAATTCCGGATACGCAGTATTTT	CASSLSGGRLIPDTQYF
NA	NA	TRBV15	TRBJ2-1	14	TGTGCCACCAGCAAACTACTCGGGGCAAATGAGCAGTTCTTC	CATSKLLGANEQFF
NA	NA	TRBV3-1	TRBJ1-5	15	TGTGCCAGCAGCCAGGGACTCGAGGGATTTCAGCCCCAGCATTTT	CASSQGLEGFQPQHF
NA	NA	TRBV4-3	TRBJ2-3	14	TGCGCCAGCAGCAGGTCAGGGCCAGCAGATACGCAGTATTTT	CASSRSGPADTQYF
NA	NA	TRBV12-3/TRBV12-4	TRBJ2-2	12	TGTGCCAGCTATCCCCCGGGCGGGGAGCTGTTTTTT	CASYPPGGELFF
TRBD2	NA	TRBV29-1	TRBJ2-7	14	TGCAGCGTTGAAGCAAAGCTAGCGGGGTACGAGCAGTACTTC	CSVEAKLAGYEQYF
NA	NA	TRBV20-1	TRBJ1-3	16	TGCAGTGCTAGAGAGGGGCAGGGAGGCTCTGGAAACACCATATATTTT	CSAREGQGGSGNTIYF
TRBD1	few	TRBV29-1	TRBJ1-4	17	TGCAGCGTTGAAGAGGGACAGGGGGCCAGCACTAATGAAAAACCGTTTTTT	CSVEEGQGASTNEKPFF
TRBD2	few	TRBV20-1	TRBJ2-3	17	TGCAGTGCGACCGGGACTAGCTTAACCTCTAGCACAGATACGCAGTATTTT	CSATGTSLTSSTDTQYF
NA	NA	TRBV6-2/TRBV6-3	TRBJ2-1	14	TGTGCCAGCAGTTCCTGGAGGGGTAGGGATGAGCAGTTCTTC	CASSSWRGRDEQFF
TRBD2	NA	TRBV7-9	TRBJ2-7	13	TGTGCCCTTACCCCGGGGACTACCTACGAGCAGTACTTC	CALTPGTTYEQYF
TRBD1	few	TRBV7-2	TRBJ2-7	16	TGTGCCAGCAGCTGGGGACAGGGGGCCCGCTCCTACGAGCAGTACTTC	CASSWGQGARSYEQYF